This TCR beta chain was identified during a study of spatial heterogeneity in lung cancer. The overall study: Samples were donated by 72 untreated early-stage non-small cell lung cancer patients. Follow-up PBMC samples were sequenced when available, at a median of around 23 months after resection.

Documented time point: blood at routine non-recurrence follow-up after resection. From tumor, nontumor lung or frozen PBMC, whole RNA was taken unsorted for sequencing. Germline CDR1 reads MGHRA; CDR2 reads YSYEKL. The trim removed 2 bases at V and 4 bases at J, leaving 16 bases unmatched. The CDR3 extends over 18 amino acids. A distinct unique molecular identifier was carried by each TCR cDNA molecule. Each CDR3 protein is one row after TCRdb ran MiXCR on the 5' RACE reads. The sample consists of around 47,000 distinct CDR3 sequences, roughly 7.4% of them appearing once. This chain joins TRBV4-1 and TRBJ2-5; 7 bases are a match to TRBD2. This receptor was taken from a female donor with early-stage non-small cell lung cancer. The sample in question was PBMCs, obtained at follow-up. The CDR3 nucleotides are TGCGCCAGCAGCCAAAGATACAGACCCCTTTGGGGGGGAGAGACCCAGTACTTC. Residues: CASSQRYRPLWGGETQYF.